This paragraph reports one T cell receptor (beta chain). The data stem from a study of blood T cell repertoires in COVID-19. The CDR3 has 17 amino acids. Unmatched junction bases numbered 4, after V lost 0 bases and J lost 1 base. Germline-derived CDR1 and CDR2 are KGHDR and SFDVKD. Produced via immunoSEQ multiplex PCR; TCRdb's table is partial and in-frame only. The repertoire includes 150,000 to 200,000 clones, 85% to 95% of them detected once, and 3.5% to 5% sits in the top ten. The specimen was peripheral blood. This receptor was obtained from a woman aged 45-65 years with acute or convalescent COVID-19. The chain carries TRBV24-1 and TRBJ2-3; TRBD1 aligns across 9 bases. This CDR3 is CATSDLPWDRGTDTQYF. The CDR3 DNA is TGTGCCACCAGTGATTTGCCATGGGACAGGGGCACAGATACGCAGTATTTT.